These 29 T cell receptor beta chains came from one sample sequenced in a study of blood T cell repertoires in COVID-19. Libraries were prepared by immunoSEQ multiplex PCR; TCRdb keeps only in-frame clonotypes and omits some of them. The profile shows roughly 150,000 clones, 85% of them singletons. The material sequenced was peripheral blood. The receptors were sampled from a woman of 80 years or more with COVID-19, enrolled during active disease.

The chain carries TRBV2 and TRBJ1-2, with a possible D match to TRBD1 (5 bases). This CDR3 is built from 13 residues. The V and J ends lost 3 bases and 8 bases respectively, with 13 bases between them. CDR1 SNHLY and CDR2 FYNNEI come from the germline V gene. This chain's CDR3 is CASSEGTARGYTF. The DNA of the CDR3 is TGTGCCAGCAGTGAGGGGACTGCGCGGGGCTACACCTTC.

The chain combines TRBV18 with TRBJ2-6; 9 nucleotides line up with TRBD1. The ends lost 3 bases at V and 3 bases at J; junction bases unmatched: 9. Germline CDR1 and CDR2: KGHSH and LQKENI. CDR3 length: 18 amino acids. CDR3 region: CASSPTGTGSVGANVLTF. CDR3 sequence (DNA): TGTGCCAGCTCACCGACCGGGACAGGGTCGGTTGGGGCCAACGTCCTGACTTTC.

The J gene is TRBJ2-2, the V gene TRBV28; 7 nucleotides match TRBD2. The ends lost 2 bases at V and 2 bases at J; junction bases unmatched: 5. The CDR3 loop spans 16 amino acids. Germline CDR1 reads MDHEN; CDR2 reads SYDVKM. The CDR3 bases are TGTGCCAGCAGTTTACTGACTAGCAGAAACACCGGGGAGCTGTTTTTT. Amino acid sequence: CASSLLTSRNTGELFF.

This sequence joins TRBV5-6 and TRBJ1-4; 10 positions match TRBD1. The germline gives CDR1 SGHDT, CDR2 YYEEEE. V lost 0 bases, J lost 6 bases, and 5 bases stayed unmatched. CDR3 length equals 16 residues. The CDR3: CASSLAFGTGDEKLFF. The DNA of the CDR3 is TGTGCCAGCAGCTTGGCCTTCGGGACAGGGGATGAAAAACTGTTTTTT.

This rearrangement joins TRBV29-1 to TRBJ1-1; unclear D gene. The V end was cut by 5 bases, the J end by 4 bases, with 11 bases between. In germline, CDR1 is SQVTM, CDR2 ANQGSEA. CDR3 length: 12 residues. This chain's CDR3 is CSVSRGFTEAFF. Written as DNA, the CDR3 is TGCAGCGTTTCAAGAGGGTTCACTGAAGCTTTCTTT.

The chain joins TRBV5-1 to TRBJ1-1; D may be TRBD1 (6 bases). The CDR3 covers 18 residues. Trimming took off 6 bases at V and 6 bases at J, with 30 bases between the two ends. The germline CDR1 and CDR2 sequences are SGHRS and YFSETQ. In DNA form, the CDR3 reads TGCGCCAGCACCGAAACGGGGGGGGCGTTTGGGCTTACCCCTGAAGCTTTCTTT. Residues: CASTETGGAFGLTPEAFF.

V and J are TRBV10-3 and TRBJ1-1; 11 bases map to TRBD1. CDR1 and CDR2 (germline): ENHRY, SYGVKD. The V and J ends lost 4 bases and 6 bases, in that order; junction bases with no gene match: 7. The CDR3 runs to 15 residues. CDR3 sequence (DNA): TGTGCCATCAGTGGAAGTCCGGGACAGGGGGCTGAAGCTTTCTTT. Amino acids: CAISGSPGQGAEAFF.

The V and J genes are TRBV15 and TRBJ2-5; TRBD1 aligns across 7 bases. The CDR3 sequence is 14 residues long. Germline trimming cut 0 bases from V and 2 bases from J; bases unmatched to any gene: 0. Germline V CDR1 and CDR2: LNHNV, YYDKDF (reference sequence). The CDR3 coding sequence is TGTGCCACCAGCAGAGAGGGACAGCAAGAGACCCAGTACTTC. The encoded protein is CATSREGQQETQYF.

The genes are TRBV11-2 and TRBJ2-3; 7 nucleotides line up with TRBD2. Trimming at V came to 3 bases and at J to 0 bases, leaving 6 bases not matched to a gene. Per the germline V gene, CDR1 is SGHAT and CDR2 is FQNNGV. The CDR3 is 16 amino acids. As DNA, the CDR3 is TGTGCCAGCAGCTTGGGGGGGACCTCTAGCACAGATACGCAGTATTTT. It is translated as CASSLGGTSSTDTQYF.

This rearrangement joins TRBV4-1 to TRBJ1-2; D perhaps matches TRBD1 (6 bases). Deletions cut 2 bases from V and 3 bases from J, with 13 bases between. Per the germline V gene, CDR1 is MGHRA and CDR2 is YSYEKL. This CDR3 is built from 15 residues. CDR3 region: CASSQRGGADYGYTF. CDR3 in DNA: TGCGCCAGCAGCCAAAGGGGGGGGGCCGACTATGGCTACACCTTC.

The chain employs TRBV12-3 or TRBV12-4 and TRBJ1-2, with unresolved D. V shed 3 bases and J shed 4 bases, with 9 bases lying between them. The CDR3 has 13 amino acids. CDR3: CASSLSRGYGYTF. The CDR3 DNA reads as TGTGCCAGCAGTTTGTCACGGGGCTATGGCTACACCTTC.

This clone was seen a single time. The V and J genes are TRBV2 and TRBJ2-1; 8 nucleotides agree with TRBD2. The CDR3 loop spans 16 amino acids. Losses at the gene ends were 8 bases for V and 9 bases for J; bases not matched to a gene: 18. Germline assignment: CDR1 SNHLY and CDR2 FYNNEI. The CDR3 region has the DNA TGTGCCAGCTTCGGTGGAAGCGGGAGAAATAGTGGTGAGCAGTTCTTC. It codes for CASFGGSGRNSGEQFF.

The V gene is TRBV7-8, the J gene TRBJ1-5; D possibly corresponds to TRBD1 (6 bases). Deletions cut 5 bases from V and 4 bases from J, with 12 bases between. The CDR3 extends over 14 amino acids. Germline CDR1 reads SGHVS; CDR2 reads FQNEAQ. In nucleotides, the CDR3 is TGTGCCAGCAGCCCCGGACAGAAGAATCAGCCCCAGCATTTT. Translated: CASSPGQKNQPQHF.

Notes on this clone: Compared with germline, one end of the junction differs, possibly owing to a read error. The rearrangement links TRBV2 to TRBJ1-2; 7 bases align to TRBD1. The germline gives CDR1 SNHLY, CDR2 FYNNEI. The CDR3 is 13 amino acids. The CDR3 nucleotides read TGTGCCAGCAGAGGACAGGTTCAGGGGGGTCTTCCCTTC. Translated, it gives CASRGQVQGGLPF.

CDR3 in DNA: TGTGCTAGTGCCCGGACTTCATACCTCAATGAGCAGTTCTTC. This codes for CASARTSYLNEQFF. The chain has TRBV12-5 and TRBJ2-1, with D possibly being TRBD2 (5 bases). Germline lookup yields CDR1 LGHNT and CDR2 FRNRAP. The CDR3 is made up of 14 amino acids. The ends were cut back, 7 bases at V and 6 bases at J, with 16 bases in the middle.

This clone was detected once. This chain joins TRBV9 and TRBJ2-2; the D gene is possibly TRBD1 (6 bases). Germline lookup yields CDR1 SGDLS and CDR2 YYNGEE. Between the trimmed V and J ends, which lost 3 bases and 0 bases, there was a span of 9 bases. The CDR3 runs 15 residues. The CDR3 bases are TGTGCCAGCAGCGCAGGGACACCGAACACCGGGGAGCTGTTTTTT. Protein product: CASSAGTPNTGELFF.

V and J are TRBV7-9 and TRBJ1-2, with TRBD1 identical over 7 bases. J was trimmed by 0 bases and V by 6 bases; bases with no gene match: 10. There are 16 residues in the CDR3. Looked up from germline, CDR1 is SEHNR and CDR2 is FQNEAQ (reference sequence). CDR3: CASSQRTGPTNYGYTF. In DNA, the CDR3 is TGTGCCAGCAGTCAGAGGACAGGTCCAACTAACTATGGCTACACCTTC.

In nucleotides, the CDR3 is TGTGCCAGCAGCCAAGAGAGTGGTCGGGGATCGGACTATGGCTACACCTTC. It codes for CASSQESGRGSDYGYTF. The genes are TRBV3-1 (or the pseudogene TRBV3-2) and TRBJ1-2; D unresolved. V gave up 0 bases and J gave up 3 bases, with 17 bases separating them. The germline V gene encodes CDR1 LGHDT and CDR2 YNNKEL (reference sequence). There are 17 residues in the CDR3.

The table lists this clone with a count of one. The CDR3 bases are TGTGCCAGCAGTGGGGGGTACCAAGAGACCCAGTACTTC. Translated: CASSGGYQETQYF. The V gene is TRBV5-4, the J gene TRBJ2-5; D is possibly TRBD2 (6 bases). The CDR3 runs to 13 residues. The ends were cut back, 5 bases at V and 0 bases at J, with 8 bases in the middle. The germline CDR1 and CDR2 sequences are SGHNT and YYREEE (reference sequence). Looking up the rest from reference TRBV5-4 and TRBJ2-5 gives the full variable domain: ETGVTQSPTHLIKTRGQQVTLRCSSQSGHNTVSWYQQALGQGPQFIFQYYREEENGRGNFPPRFSGLQFPNYSSELNVNALELDDSALYLCASSGGYQETQYFGPGTRLLVL.

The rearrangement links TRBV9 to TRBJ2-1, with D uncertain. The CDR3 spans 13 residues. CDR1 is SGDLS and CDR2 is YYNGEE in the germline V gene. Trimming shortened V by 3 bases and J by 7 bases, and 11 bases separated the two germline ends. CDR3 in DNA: TGTGCCAGCAGCGGGCCAGTCCCGAATGAGCAGTTCTTC. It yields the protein CASSGPVPNEQFF.

The CDR3 sequence: CASSSHRGGPEAFF. The CDR3 DNA is TGTGCCAGCAGTTCACACAGGGGGGGGCCTGAAGCTTTCTTT. V gene TRBV27 combines with J gene TRBJ1-1, with 8 nucleotides matching TRBD1. This CDR3 has 14 amino acids. The germline gives CDR1 MNHEY, CDR2 SMNVEV (reference sequence). V lost 4 bases and J lost 6; bases outside the gene matches: 7.

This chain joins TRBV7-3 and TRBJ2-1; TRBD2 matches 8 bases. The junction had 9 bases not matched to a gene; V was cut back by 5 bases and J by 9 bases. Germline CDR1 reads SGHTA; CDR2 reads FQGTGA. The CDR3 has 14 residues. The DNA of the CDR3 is TGTGCCAGCAGCCCCGGGGGGGGGTTAGGTGAGCAGTTCTTC. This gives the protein CASSPGGGLGEQFF. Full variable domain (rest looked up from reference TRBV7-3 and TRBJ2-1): GAGVSQTPSNKVTEKGKYVELRCDPISGHTALYWYRQSLGQGPEFLIYFQGTGAADDSGLPNDRFFAVRPEGSVSTLKIQRTERGDSAVYLCASSPGGGLGEQFFGPGTRLTVL.

CDR3 DNA sequence: TGTGCCAGTAGTATGGCCGGGACACAGTTTACCGGGGAGCTGTTTTTT. This codes for CASSMAGTQFTGELFF. The chain has TRBV19 and TRBJ2-2; D is perhaps TRBD1 (6 bases). Germline assignment: CDR1 LNHDA and CDR2 SQIVND (reference sequence). This CDR3 has 16 amino acids. Trimming took 3 bases from V and 5 from J, leaving 16 bases between them.

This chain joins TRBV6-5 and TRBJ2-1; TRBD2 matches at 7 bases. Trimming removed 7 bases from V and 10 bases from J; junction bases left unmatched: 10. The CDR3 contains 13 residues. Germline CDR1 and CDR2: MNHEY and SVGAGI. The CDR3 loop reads CASTGLVRTEQFF. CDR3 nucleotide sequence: TGTGCCAGCACAGGACTAGTGAGAACCGAGCAGTTCTTC.

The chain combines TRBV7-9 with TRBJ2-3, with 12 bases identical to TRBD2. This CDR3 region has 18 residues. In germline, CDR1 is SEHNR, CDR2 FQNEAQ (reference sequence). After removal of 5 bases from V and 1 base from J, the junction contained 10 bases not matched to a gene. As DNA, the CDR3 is TGTGCCAGCAGCCCGGGTCTAGCGGGGGGGCGGGGCACAGATACGCAGTATTTT. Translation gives CASSPGLAGGRGTDTQYF.

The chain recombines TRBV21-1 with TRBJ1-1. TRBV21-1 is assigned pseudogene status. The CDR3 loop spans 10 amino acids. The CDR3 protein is CARGSRGAFF. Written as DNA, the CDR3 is TGTGCCAGGGGGAGTCGAGGGGCTTTCTTT.

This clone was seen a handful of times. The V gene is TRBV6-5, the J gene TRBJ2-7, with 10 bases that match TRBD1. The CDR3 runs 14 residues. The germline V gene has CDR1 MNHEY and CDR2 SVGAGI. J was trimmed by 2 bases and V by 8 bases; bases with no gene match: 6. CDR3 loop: CASRRDRGTYEQYF. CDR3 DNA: TGTGCCAGCCGCCGGGACAGGGGTACCTACGAGCAGTACTTC.

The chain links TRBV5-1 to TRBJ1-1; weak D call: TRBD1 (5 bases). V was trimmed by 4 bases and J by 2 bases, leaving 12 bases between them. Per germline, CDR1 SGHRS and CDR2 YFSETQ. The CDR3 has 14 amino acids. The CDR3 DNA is TGCGCCAGCAGCCCCCGCACAGGAAACACTGAAGCTTTCTTT. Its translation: CASSPRTGNTEAFF. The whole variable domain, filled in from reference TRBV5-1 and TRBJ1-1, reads KAGVTQTPRYLIKTRGQQVTLSCSPISGHRSVSWYQQTPGQGLQFLFEYFSETQRNKGNFPGRFSGRQFSNSRSEMNVSTLELGDSALYLCASSPRTGNTEAFFGQGTRLTVV.

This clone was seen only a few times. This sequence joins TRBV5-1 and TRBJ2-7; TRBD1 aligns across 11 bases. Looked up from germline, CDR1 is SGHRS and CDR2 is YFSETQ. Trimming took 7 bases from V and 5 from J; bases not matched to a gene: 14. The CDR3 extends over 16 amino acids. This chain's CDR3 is CASRPGLPGQGDEQYF. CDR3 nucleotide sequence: TGCGCCAGCCGCCCAGGGCTCCCGGGACAGGGGGACGAGCAGTACTTC.